The 22 T cell receptor beta chains below come from one sample, sequenced in a study of control samples from healthy donors and cancer patients. Measured with immunoSEQ multiplex PCR; TCRdb has only the in-frame clones, and not every one. This table has approximately 100,000 clones, about 91% appearing once. Specimen: blood. The receptors originated from a man aged 25-40 years in good health.

J is TRBJ1-6 and V is TRBV14; the match to TRBD1 covers 7 bases. The V segment lost 2 bases and the J segment 6 bases; nucleotides outside the gene matches: 4. The CDR3 sequence is 15 residues long. Per the germline V gene, CDR1 is SGHDN and CDR2 is FVKESK. CDR3 loop: CASSQNRGGNSPLHF. In DNA form, the CDR3 reads TGTGCCAGCAGCCAAAACAGGGGTGGTAATTCACCCCTCCACTTT.

The chain uses TRBV3-1 (or the pseudogene TRBV3-2) and TRBJ2-7, with D uncertain. CDR1 and CDR2 (germline): LGHDT, YNNKEL (reference sequence). V was pared by 1 base and J by 3 bases, with 13 bases between. The CDR3 has 15 amino acids. The CDR3 nucleotides are TGTGCCAGCAGCCAAGCGGTGAGAAGTGACTACGAGCAGTACTTC. This translates into CASSQAVRSDYEQYF.

The CDR3 reads CAATGLYGYTF. In DNA form, the CDR3 reads TGTGCCGCCACGGGACTCTATGGCTACACCTTC. V and J are TRBV28 and TRBJ1-2, with D perhaps TRBD1 (5 bases). The CDR3 runs 11 residues. Germline assignment: CDR1 MDHEN and CDR2 SYDVKM. Trimming shortened V by 11 bases and J by 4 bases, and 11 bases separated the two germline ends.

The chain joins TRBV29-1 to TRBJ1-1; weak D call: TRBD1 (5 bases). Trimming left V 4 bases short and J 3 bases short, with 18 bases between. Germline lookup yields CDR1 SQVTM and CDR2 ANQGSEA. The CDR3 covers 15 residues. The CDR3 region is CSVVPTGVVHTEAFF. The CDR3 nucleotides read TGCAGCGTTGTCCCTACGGGGGTCGTCCACACTGAAGCTTTCTTT.

The rearrangement uses TRBV18 and TRBJ1-1, with D possibly matching TRBD1 (5 bases). Per germline, CDR1 KGHSH and CDR2 LQKENI. V lost 2 bases and J lost 7, with 14 bases in between. CDR3 length: 14 residues. CDR3 DNA sequence: TGTGCCAGCTCACCAATCCCGGATGGGGGTGAAGCTTTCTTT. This gives the protein CASSPIPDGGEAFF.

This clone appeared a single time. V usage is TRBV3-1 (or the pseudogene TRBV3-2) and J usage is TRBJ1-2; 9 nucleotides line up with TRBD1. Germline V CDR1 and CDR2: LGHDT, YNNKEL (reference sequence). The CDR3 has 15 amino acids. The ends lost 0 bases at V and 3 bases at J; junction bases unmatched: 2. The CDR3 sequence: CASSQEQGADYGYTF. The CDR3 DNA sequence: TGTGCCAGCAGCCAAGAACAGGGGGCAGACTATGGCTACACCTTC.

The CDR3 DNA reads TGTGCCACCCCGGGACAGCACCGTCCCGAGCAGTACTTC. Its translation: CATPGQHRPEQYF. This chain links TRBV27 with TRBJ2-7, with 7 bases that match TRBD1. Trimming at V came to 10 bases and at J to 6 bases, leaving 12 bases not matched to a gene. Germline lookup yields CDR1 MNHEY and CDR2 SMNVEV (reference sequence). The CDR3 covers 13 residues.

The gene calls are TRBV15 and TRBJ2-7; 12 positions match TRBD2. Germline CDR1 LNHNV, CDR2 YYDKDF (reference sequence). The CDR3 extends over 16 amino acids. After removal of 3 bases from V and 0 bases from J, the junction contained 3 bases not matched to a gene. This CDR3 reads CATSRPTSGSSYEQYF. The CDR3 DNA sequence: TGTGCCACCAGCAGGCCGACTAGCGGGAGCTCCTACGAGCAGTACTTC.

V is TRBV7-2 and J is TRBJ1-2; D is undetermined. The CDR3 runs to 13 residues. Germline V gene data show CDR1 as SGHTA and CDR2 as FQGNSA. V dropped 5 bases and J dropped 8 bases, with 15 bases sitting between them. DNA of the CDR3: TGTGCCAGCAGCCTAAAAGGCGGTAGCGGCTACACCTTC. Amino acid sequence: CASSLKGGSGYTF.

This rearrangement joins TRBV27 to TRBJ1-4, with D perhaps matching TRBD1 (5 bases). The CDR3 totals 16 residues. Germline CDR1 MNHEY, CDR2 SMNVEV (reference sequence). Trimming removed 3 bases from V and 3 bases from J, with 14 bases in between. The DNA of the CDR3 is TGTGCCAGCAGTTTTTCGTGGGGCGCGTCTAATGAAAAACTGTTTTTT. Translated: CASSFSWGASNEKLFF. Full variable domain (outside the CDR3, taken from reference TRBV27 and TRBJ1-4): EAQVTQNPRYLITVTGKKLTVTCSQNMNHEYMSWYRQDPGLGLRQIYYSMNVEVTDKGDVPEGYKVSRKEKRNFPLILESPSPNQTSLYFCASSFSWGASNEKLFFGSGTQLSVL.

This rearrangement joins TRBV7-2 to TRBJ1-1, with TRBD1 matching 12 bases. V gave up 7 bases and J gave up 4 bases; unmatched junction bases: 10. Germline V gene sequence: CDR1 SGHTA, CDR2 FQGNSA. This CDR3 spans 16 amino acids. CDR3 bases: TGTGCCAGCATGTGGGACAGGGGGCGCCGGGGCACTGAAGCTTTCTTT. This sequence encodes CASMWDRGRRGTEAFF.

The chain employs TRBV24-1 and TRBJ2-3; D call uncertain. The CDR3 is 15 residues long. The V gene's germline CDR1 is KGHDR and CDR2 SFDVKD. The ends were cut back, 5 bases at V and 2 bases at J, with 13 bases in the middle. In DNA, the CDR3 is TGTGCCACCAGTGCTTCGAGACGGGTCACAGATACGCAGTATTTT. Translated: CATSASRRVTDTQYF.

The sample holds one count of this clone. The chain has TRBV4-1 and TRBJ1-2, with a tentative D call TRBD1 (6 bases). CDR1 is MGHRA and CDR2 is YSYEKL in the germline V gene. V lost 1 base and J 2 bases, leaving 17 bases between the germline ends. There are 17 residues in the CDR3. The chain's CDR3 is CASSQGWSGATNYGYTF. As DNA, the CDR3 is TGCGCCAGCAGCCAAGGTTGGTCGGGGGCCACAAACTATGGCTACACCTTC.

The J gene is TRBJ2-1, the V gene TRBV9, with D maybe TRBD2 (6 bases). The CDR3 consists of 15 residues. Germline loops: CDR1 SGDLS, CDR2 YYNGEE. With 4 bases removed from V and 9 bases from J, the gap between germline ends came to 20 bases. This CDR3 is CASSTAGSPYGEQFF. The CDR3 DNA reads TGTGCCAGCAGCACGGCGGGAAGTCCCTACGGTGAGCAGTTCTTC.

V gene TRBV5-1 combines with J gene TRBJ2-4; 12 bases agree with TRBD1. V shed 4 bases and J 6 bases; nucleotides not matched to a gene: 5. The CDR3 is 15 amino acids. CDR1 and CDR2 (germline): SGHRS, YFSETQ. In nucleotides, the CDR3 is TGCGCCAGCAGCACGGGACAGGGGGCGTCAAACATTCAGTACTTC. As protein: CASSTGQGASNIQYF.

This chain uses TRBV7-6 with TRBJ2-5; possibly TRBD1 for D (5 bases). The length of the CDR3 is 12 residues. V gave up 5 bases and J gave up 3 bases, with 7 bases separating them. CDR1 and CDR2 (germline): SGHVS, FNYEAQ. Here the CDR3 reads CASSVGEETQYF. The CDR3 DNA follows: TGTGCCAGCAGCGTAGGGGAAGAGACCCAGTACTTC.

The genes are TRBV10-3 and TRBJ2-3; D gene unclear. This CDR3 has 12 amino acids. Trimming stripped 3 bases from V and 4 bases from J, with 5 bases between. Germline lookup yields CDR1 ENHRY and CDR2 SYGVKD. CDR3: CAISDDADTQYF. The CDR3 DNA reads TGTGCCATCAGTGACGACGCAGATACGCAGTATTTT.

The chain has TRBV7-9 and TRBJ2-4; 8 bases fit TRBD2. CDR1 and CDR2 from the germline V gene are SEHNR and FQNEAQ (reference sequence). The CDR3 runs 17 residues. J lost 4 bases, V lost 1 base, and 9 bases had no gene match. CDR3 protein: CASSLVFGGTRKNIQYF. The CDR3 coding sequence is TGTGCCAGCAGCTTAGTTTTTGGCGGGACTAGGAAAAACATTCAGTACTTC.

The chain is built from TRBV7-9 and TRBJ2-6; D unclear. V was trimmed by 1 base and J by 5 bases, leaving 9 bases between them. The CDR3 contains 15 residues. In germline, CDR1 is SEHNR, CDR2 FQNEAQ (reference sequence). For the CDR3, the DNA is TGTGCCAGCAGCTTAGGCTCTGGGAGGGCCAACGTCCTGACTTTC. As protein: CASSLGSGRANVLTF.

V and J are TRBV12-5 and TRBJ2-1; 9 bases align to TRBD2. The CDR3 loop spans 15 amino acids. The V gene's germline CDR1 is LGHNT and CDR2 FRNRAP. V gave up 3 bases and J gave up 10 bases; unmatched junction bases: 10. The CDR3, as DNA: TGTGCTAGTGGTTTTAGTGTAGCGGGAGAGGGCGAGCAGTTCTTC. As protein: CASGFSVAGEGEQFF.

The chain couples TRBV24-1 to TRBJ2-3, with a possible D match to TRBD2 (5 bases). The CDR3 covers 13 residues. The ends were cut back, 4 bases at V and 14 bases at J, with 18 bases in the middle. Germline V CDR1 and CDR2: KGHDR, SFDVKD. The CDR3 DNA reads TGTGCCACCAGTGACCCTACTAGGTTCTTAAGGTATTTT. Translation gives CATSDPTRFLRYF.

V is TRBV4-1 and J is TRBJ2-1; a possible D gene is TRBD1 (5 bases). V was clipped by 5 bases and J by 4 bases, with 18 bases between them. Germline CDR1 MGHRA, CDR2 YSYEKL. The CDR3 runs 16 residues. CDR3 DNA: TGCGCCAGCAGCTACGCCGGCCAGGGTCAGTACAATGAGCAGTTCTTC. Protein product: CASSYAGQGQYNEQFF.